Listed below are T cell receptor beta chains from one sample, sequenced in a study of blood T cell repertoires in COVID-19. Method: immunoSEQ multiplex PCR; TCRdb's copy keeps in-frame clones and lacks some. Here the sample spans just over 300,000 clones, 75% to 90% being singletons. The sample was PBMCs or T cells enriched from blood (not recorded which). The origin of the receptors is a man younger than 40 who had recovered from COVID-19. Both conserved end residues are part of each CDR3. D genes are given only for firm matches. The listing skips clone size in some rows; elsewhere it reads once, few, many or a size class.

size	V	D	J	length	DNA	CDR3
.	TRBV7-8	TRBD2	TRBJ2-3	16	TGTGCCAGCAGCTTTTCTAGCGGGGGGGCCACAGATACGCAGTATTTT	CASSFSSGGATDTQYF
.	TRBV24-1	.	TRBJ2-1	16	TGTGCCACCAGTGATTTGCGTTTCGCAGGGACTAATGAGCAGTTCTTC	CATSDLRFAGTNEQFF
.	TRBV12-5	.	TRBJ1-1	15	TGTGCTAGTGGTTTGGGACACGCTGTTGGTACTGAAGCTTTCTTT	CASGLGHAVGTEAFF
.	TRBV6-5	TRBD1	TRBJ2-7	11	TGTGCCGTCAGCAGGGGGTACGAGCAGTACTTC	CAVSRGYEQYF
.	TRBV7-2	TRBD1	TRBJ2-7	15	TGTGCCAGCAAAACGGACAGGTCGAGCTCCTACGAGCAGTACTTC	CASKTDRSSSYEQYF
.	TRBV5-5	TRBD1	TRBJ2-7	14	TGTGCCAGCAGCTTGACGGACAGGGAGTACGAGCAGTACTTC	CASSLTDREYEQYF
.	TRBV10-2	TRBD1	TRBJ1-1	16	TGCGCCAGCAGTGTAAACAGGGGGCTGATGAACACTGAAGCTTTCTTT	CASSVNRGLMNTEAFF
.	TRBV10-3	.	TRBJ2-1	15	TGTGCCATCAGTGAGTGGGCAGGGGATCTCCATGAGCAGTTCTTC	CAISEWAGDLHEQFF
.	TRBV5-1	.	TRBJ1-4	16	TGCGCCAGCAGCTTAAAGACACTAGCAACTAATGAAAAACTGTTTTTT	CASSLKTLATNEKLFF
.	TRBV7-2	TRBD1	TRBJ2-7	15	TGTGCCAGCAGCCAGGACAGGGCTGAAACCTACGAGCAGTACTTC	CASSQDRAETYEQYF
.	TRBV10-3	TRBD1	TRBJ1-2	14	TGTGCCATCAGTGAGTCCGACAGGGTCGATGGCTACACCTTC	CAISESDRVDGYTF
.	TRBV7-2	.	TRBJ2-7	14	TGTGCCAGCAGCCCGGGCTGGGGGGATGGGGAGCAGTACTTC	CASSPGWGDGEQYF
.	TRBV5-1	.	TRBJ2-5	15	TGCGCCAGCAGCTCGACCTACAGGGAAGTGGAGACCCAGTACTTC	CASSSTYREVETQYF
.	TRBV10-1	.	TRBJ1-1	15	TGCGCCAGCAGTGACAGCGGAAGGTTGGGGACTGAAGCTTTCTTT	CASSDSGRLGTEAFF
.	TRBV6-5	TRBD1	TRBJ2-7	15	TGTGCCAGCAGCCTGGGACAGGGGCTGCCCTACGAGCAGTACTTC	CASSLGQGLPYEQYF
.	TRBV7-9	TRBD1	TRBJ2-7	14	TGTGCCAGCAGCCCCTGGGACAGGAACTACGAGCAGTACTTC	CASSPWDRNYEQYF
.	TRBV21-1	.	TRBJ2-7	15	TGTGCCAGCAGCAAAGTCGACAGGAGATCCTACGAGCAGTACTTC	CASSKVDRRSYEQYF
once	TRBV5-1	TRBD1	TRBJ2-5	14	TGCGCCAGCAGCCCTGGGACAGCCCGGGAGACCCAGTACTTC	CASSPGTARETQYF
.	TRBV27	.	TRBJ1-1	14	TGTGCCAGCGGGCGTATGGAACTGAACACTGAAGCTTTCTTT	CASGRMELNTEAFF
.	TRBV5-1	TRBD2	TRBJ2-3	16	TGCGCCAGCAGCTTGGGGTCTAGCGGGGGCACAGATACGCAGTATTTT	CASSLGSSGGTDTQYF
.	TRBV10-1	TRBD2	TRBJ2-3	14	TGCGCCAGCAGTGCCGGGACTAGCGGGGGCGGGCAGTATTTT	CASSAGTSGGGQYF
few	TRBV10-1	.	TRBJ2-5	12	TGCGCCAGCAACAGCGGCCAAGAGACCCAGTACTTC	CASNSGQETQYF
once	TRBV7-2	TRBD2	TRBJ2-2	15	TGTGCCAGCAGCTTACTTAGCGGGGTCACCGGGGAGCTGTTTTTT	CASSLLSGVTGELFF
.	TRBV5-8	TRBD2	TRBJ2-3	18	TGTGCCAGCAGCGTGGGACTAGCGGGGGGTTGGGGAGCGGATACGCAGTATTTT	CASSVGLAGGWGADTQYF
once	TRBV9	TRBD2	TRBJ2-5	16	TGTGCCAGCAGCGTAGCCGGACTAGCAAAACAAGAGACCCAGTACTTC	CASSVAGLAKQETQYF
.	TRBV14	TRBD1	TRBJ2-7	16	TGTGCCAGCAGCCAACGGTCGGGACAGGGGGCTGGGGAGCAGTACTTC	CASSQRSGQGAGEQYF
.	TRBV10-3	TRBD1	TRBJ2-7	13	TGTGCCATCAGTGAAAGGGGACAGGACGAGCAGTACTTC	CAISERGQDEQYF
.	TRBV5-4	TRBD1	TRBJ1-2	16	TGTGCCAGCAGCTTGGGTGGGACAGGGGGAATTAGCGGCTACACCTTC	CASSLGGTGGISGYTF
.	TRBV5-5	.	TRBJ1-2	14	TGTGCCAGCAGCTTAGGCCCGAGGGACTATGGCTACACCTTC	CASSLGPRDYGYTF
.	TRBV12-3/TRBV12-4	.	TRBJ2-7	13	TGTGCCAGCAGCAGAAGCGGATTCCAAGAGCAGTACTTC	CASSRSGFQEQYF
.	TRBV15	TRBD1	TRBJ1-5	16	TGTGCCACCAGAATCTCCAGGGGGCGAGCTGATCAGCCCCAGCATTTT	CATRISRGRADQPQHF
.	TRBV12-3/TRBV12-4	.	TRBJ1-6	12	TGTGCCAGCAGCTTACAAAATTCACCCCTCCACTTT	CASSLQNSPLHF
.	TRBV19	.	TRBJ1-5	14	TGTGCCAGTAGTACGGCGCGAGGGAATCAGCCCCAGCATTTT	CASSTARGNQPQHF
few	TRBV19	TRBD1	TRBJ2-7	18	TGTGCCAGTAGTGCTCCCCCCGGGACAGCCCCTTCGCTCTCCGAGCAGTACTTC	CASSAPPGTAPSLSEQYF
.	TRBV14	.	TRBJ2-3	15	TGTGCCAGCAGCGCCCAGGGTTTTGGGGCAGATACGCAGTATTTT	CASSAQGFGADTQYF
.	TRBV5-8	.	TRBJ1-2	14	TGTGCCAGCAGCGTCAGACTTACTAACTATGGCTACACCTTC	CASSVRLTNYGYTF
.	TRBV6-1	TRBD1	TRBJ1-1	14	TGTGCCAGCAGTGAGTACAGGGGTCTGACTGAAGCTTTCTTT	CASSEYRGLTEAFF
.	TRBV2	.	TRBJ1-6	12	TGTGCCAGCAGTGATTCGGGTTCACCCCTCCACTTT	CASSDSGSPLHF
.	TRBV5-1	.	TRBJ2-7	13	TGCGCCAGCAGCTCGGGCAGGGGAGCCGAGCAGTACTTC	CASSSGRGAEQYF
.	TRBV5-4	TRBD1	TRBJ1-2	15	TGTGCCAGCAGCCCGACGCAGGGGGGAGTTATTGGCTACACCTTC	CASSPTQGGVIGYTF
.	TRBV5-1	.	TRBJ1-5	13	TGCGCCAGCAGCCTACAGGAGAATCAGCCCCAGCATTTT	CASSLQENQPQHF
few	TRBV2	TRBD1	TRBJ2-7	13	TGTGCCAGCAGTCGAGACAGGGGCTACGAGCAGTACTTC	CASSRDRGYEQYF
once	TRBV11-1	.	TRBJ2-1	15	TGTGCCAGCAGCTTAGGACAGAGGACCTACAATGAGCAGTTCTTC	CASSLGQRTYNEQFF
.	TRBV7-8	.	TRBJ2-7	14	TGTGCCAGCAGATCAGGCAGGAACCCCCACGAGCAGTACTTC	CASRSGRNPHEQYF
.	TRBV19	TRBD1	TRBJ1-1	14	TGTGCCAGTAGTATCACGACAGGGACAAGTGAAGCTTTCTTT	CASSITTGTSEAFF
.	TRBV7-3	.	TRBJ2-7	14	TGTGCCAGCAGCTTAATGGGCGGGCCTAACGAGCAGTACTTC	CASSLMGGPNEQYF
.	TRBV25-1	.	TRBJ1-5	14	TGTGCCAGCAGGCAACAGGGATTCAATCAGCCCCAGCATTTT	CASRQQGFNQPQHF
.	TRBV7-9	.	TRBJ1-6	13	TGTGCCAGCAGCTTAGATTCGTTTTCACCCCTCCACTTT	CASSLDSFSPLHF
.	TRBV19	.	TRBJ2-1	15	TGTGCCAGTAGAGTCTGGGGGGGCACCTACAATGAGCAGTTCTTC	CASRVWGGTYNEQFF
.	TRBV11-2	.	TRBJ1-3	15	TGTGCCAGCAGCTTAACAGTTAGATCTGGAAACACCATATATTTT	CASSLTVRSGNTIYF
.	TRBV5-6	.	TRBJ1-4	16	TGTGCCAGCAGCTCGCGGGGAGAGTTAACTAATGAAAAACTGTTTTTT	CASSSRGELTNEKLFF
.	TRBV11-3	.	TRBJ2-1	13	TGTGCCAGCAGCTTAGCAGGATACAATGAGCAGTTCTTC	CASSLAGYNEQFF
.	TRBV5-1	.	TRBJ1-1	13	TGCGCCAGCAGCTTGGGGGCGAACACTGAAGCTTTCTTT	CASSLGANTEAFF
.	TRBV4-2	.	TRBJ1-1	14	TGTGCCAGCAGCCAAGATCTGGGCCCCACTGAAGCTTTCTTT	CASSQDLGPTEAFF
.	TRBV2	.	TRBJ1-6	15	TGTGCCAGCATTAGTTTTGGCAGCGGGGGCTCACCCCTCCACTTT	CASISFGSGGSPLHF
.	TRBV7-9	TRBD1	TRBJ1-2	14	TGTGCCAGCAGCTTATTGACAGGGATGAACGGCTACACCTTC	CASSLLTGMNGYTF
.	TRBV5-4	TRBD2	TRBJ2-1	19	TGTGCCAGCAGCTCCAAACAAAACCCACTAGCGGGGGCCTACAATGAGCAGTTCTTC	CASSSKQNPLAGAYNEQFF
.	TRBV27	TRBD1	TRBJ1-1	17	TGTGCCACACGCTTGGGGACAGGGGGCGTTGGGAACACTGAAGCTTTCTTT	CATRLGTGGVGNTEAFF
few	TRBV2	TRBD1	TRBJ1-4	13	TGTGCCAGCAGCCAGGGGGAGTGGGAAAAACTGTTTTTT	CASSQGEWEKLFF